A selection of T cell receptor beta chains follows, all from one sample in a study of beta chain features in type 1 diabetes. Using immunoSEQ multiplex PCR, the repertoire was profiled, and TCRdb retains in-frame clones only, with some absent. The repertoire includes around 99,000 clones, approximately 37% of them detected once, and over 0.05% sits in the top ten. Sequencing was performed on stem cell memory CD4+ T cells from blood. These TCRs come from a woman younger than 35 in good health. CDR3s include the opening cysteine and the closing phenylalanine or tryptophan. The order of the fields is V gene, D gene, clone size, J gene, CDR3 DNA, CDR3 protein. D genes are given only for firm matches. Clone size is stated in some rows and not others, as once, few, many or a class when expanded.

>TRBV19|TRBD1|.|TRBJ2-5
TGTGCCAGTAGTAACCGACAGGGCCAAGAGACCCAGTACTTC
CASSNRQGQETQYF
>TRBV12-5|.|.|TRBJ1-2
TGTGCTAGTGGTTTAGGCCGGGGGAGTGGCTACACCTTC
CASGLGRGSGYTF
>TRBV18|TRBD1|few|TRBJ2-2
TGTGCCAGCTCACCACGACAGGGGGGCAACACCGGGGAGCTGTTTTTT
CASSPRQGGNTGELFF
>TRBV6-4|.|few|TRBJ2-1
TGTGCCAGCAAGGAGGACTCCGTCTACAATGAGCAGTTCTTC
CASKEDSVYNEQFF
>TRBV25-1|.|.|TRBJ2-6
TGTGCCAGCAGTAAGACAGGTCCAGGGGCCAACGTCCTGACTTTC
CASSKTGPGANVLTF
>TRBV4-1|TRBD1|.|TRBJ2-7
TGCGCCAGCAGGGGACAGGGTGATTACGAGCAGTACTTC
CASRGQGDYEQYF
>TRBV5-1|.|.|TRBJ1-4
TGCGCCAGCAGCTTGGTTTCCTCTTCGGAAAAACTGTTTTTT
CASSLVSSSEKLFF
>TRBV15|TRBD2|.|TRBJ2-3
TGTGCCACCAGCAGAGATCTGGGGACTAGCGGGAGAGTAGATACGCAGTATTTT
CATSRDLGTSGRVDTQYF
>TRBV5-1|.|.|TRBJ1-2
TGCGCCAGCACGTTACAGGGTTCGGCTGGTGGCTACACCTTC
CASTLQGSAGGYTF
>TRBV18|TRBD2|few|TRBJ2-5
TGTGCCAGCTCACCACCGGATCGTAGACTGCGGGAGGCAACAGAGACCCAGTACTTC
CASSPPDRRLREATETQYF
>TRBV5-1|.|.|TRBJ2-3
TGCGCCAGCAGCATCAGGGCGGATACGCAGTATTTT
CASSIRADTQYF
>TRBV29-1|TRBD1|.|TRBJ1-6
TGCAGCGCAAGGGACAGGGGAAATTCACCCCTCCACTTT
CSARDRGNSPLHF
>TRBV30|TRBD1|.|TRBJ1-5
TGTGCCTGGGGGCCTACAGGGGGTGGAGGCCCCCAGCATTTT
CAWGPTGGGGPQHF
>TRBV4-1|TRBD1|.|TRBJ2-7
TGCGCCAGCAGCCAACGACAGGGCTCCTACGAGCAGTACTTC
CASSQRQGSYEQYF
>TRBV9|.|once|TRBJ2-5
TGTGCCAGCAGCGTCTCCCTAGCCGGCCAGACCCAGTACTTC
CASSVSLAGQTQYF
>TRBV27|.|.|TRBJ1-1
TGTGCCAGCAGCCAAACCGTCGGGACTGGGTCCACTGAAGCTTTCTTT
CASSQTVGTGSTEAFF
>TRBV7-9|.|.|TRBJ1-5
TGTGCCAGCAGTCGGGGGGATCAGCCCCAGCATTTT
CASSRGDQPQHF
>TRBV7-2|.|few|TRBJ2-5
TGTGCCAGCAGCTTAGCGGGAGCTCGGGAGACCCAGTACTTC
CASSLAGARETQYF